This TCR beta chain was identified during a study of cytomegalovirus exposure and HLA in healthy donors. Note on this clone: Its antigen is still unknown.

The CDR3 extends over 21 amino acids. Germline CDR1 and CDR2: MDHEN and SYDVKM. V was shortened by 5 bases and J by 0 bases, with 31 bases between the two germline ends. Primers included in the PCR were 60 Vbeta and 13 Jbeta primers. Clones were sequenced by immunoSEQ multiplex PCR, and TCRdb holds only the in-frame ones, with some missing. The table lists around 100,000 clones, over 75% of them singletons. Study conclusions and caveats: Earlier findings revealed that most TCR beta V segments proved productive either about 90% or about 30% of the time. There was a cluster of highly shared sequence variants that was likely a sequencing artifact. Some 16,000 TCR beta sequences were associated with HLA alleles at 0.05 false discovery rate in a later analysis. An analysis was carried out later, and it reportedly showed fewer N-insertions in an Asian-associated ancestry cluster than the approximately 700-donor mean.

This receptor was obtained from a man aged 35 to 55 in good health and CMV-seropositive. Material: PBMCs. V and J are TRBV28 and TRBJ1-1, with D perhaps TRBD1 (5 bases). CDR3 in amino acids: CASSLNPAIGEGRYMNTEAFF. The CDR3 coding sequence is TGTGCCAGCAGTCTGAACCCTGCGATTGGGGAGGGGCGATACATGAACACTGAAGCTTTCTTT.